These 7 T cell receptor beta chains were sequenced from one sample in a study of shared clonotypes between healthy human individuals. Assay used: immunoSEQ multiplex PCR; TCRdb lists only in-frame clones, some missing. The sample records about 1 million clones, roughly 80% being singletons. The sample consisted of memory CD4+ T cells sorted from blood. The subset here: CD45RA-negative fraction. These receptor sequences come from a man younger than 30 in good health.

The chain links TRBV9 to TRBJ1-1, with 7 positions matching TRBD1. Looked up from germline, CDR1 is SGDLS and CDR2 is YYNGEE. Trimming cost V 4 bases and J 7 bases; bases outside gene matches: 10. This CDR3 contains 14 residues. CDR3 sequence reads: CASSPGDSAFEAFF. CDR3 nucleotide sequence: TGTGCCAGCAGCCCAGGGGACAGTGCTTTTGAAGCTTTCTTT.

The rearrangement uses TRBV10-1 and TRBJ2-1; 11 bases fit TRBD1. The CDR3 is 17 residues long. CDR1 WNHNN and CDR2 SYGVQD come from the germline V gene (reference sequence). V shed 0 bases and J 6 bases; nucleotides not matched to a gene: 7. CDR3 protein: CASSESATGTGGNEQFF. CDR3 bases: TGCGCCAGCAGTGAGTCGGCCACCGGGACAGGGGGCAATGAGCAGTTCTTC.

This clone was seen a few times. This chain uses TRBV5-4 with TRBJ2-2; 9 bases are a match to TRBD1. Germline V lookup: CDR1 SGHNT, CDR2 YYREEE (reference sequence). With V trimmed by 2 bases and J by 6 bases, 8 bases remained unmatched. The CDR3 sequence is 16 residues long. CDR3 DNA: TGTGCCAGCAGCTTCCCCGGGACAGGGCAATCCGGGGAGCTGTTTTTT. Its protein product is CASSFPGTGQSGELFF.

The chain carries TRBV6-6 and TRBJ1-5; D gene uncertain. The CDR3 extends over 13 amino acids. Trimming removed 4 bases from V and 3 bases from J, with 7 bases in between. The germline gives CDR1 MNHNY, CDR2 SVGAGI (reference sequence). The CDR3 DNA reads as TGTGCCAGCAGTTCCAGTCCCAATCAGCCCCAGCATTTT. Translated: CASSSSPNQPQHF.

This clone was seen repeatedly, ten times or more. J is TRBJ1-1 and V is TRBV30; D might be TRBD1 (6 bases). V was pared by 0 bases and J by 5 bases, with 10 bases between. Looked up from germline, CDR1 is GTSNPN and CDR2 is SVGIG (reference sequence). The length of the CDR3 is 13 residues. This CDR3 reads CAWSVQGETEAFF. The CDR3 nucleotides read TGTGCCTGGAGTGTACAGGGTGAGACTGAAGCTTTCTTT.

Only one count was recorded for this clone. The genes are TRBV5-1 and TRBJ1-2; 9 bases match TRBD1. This CDR3 has 15 amino acids. In germline, CDR1 is SGHRS, CDR2 YFSETQ. V gave up 3 bases and J gave up 3 bases; unmatched junction bases: 6. In DNA, the CDR3 is TGCGCCAGCAGCTCCACAGGGGGCGCAGACTATGGCTACACCTTC. Residues: CASSSTGGADYGYTF.

In DNA, the CDR3 is TGCGCCAGCAGTGAGTCGGGGACAGGCGGTCAAGAGACCCAGTACTTC. Translating gives CASSESGTGGQETQYF. This rearrangement joins TRBV10-1 to TRBJ2-5; 8 bases align to TRBD1. The ends lost 0 bases at V and 2 bases at J; junction bases unmatched: 5. Germline CDR1 WNHNN, CDR2 SYGVQD (reference sequence). The CDR3 loop spans 16 amino acids.